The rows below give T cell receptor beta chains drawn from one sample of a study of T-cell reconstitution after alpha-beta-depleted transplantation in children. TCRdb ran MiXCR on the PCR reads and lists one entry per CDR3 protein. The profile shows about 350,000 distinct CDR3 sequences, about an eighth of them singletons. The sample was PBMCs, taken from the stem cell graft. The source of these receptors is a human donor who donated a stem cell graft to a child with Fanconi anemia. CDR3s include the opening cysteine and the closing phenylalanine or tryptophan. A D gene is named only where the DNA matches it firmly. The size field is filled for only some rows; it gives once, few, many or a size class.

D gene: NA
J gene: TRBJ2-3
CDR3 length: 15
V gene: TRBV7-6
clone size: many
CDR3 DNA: TGTGCCAGCAGGAGAGGCTGGGCTAGCACAGATACGCAGTATTTT
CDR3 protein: CASRRGWASTDTQYF

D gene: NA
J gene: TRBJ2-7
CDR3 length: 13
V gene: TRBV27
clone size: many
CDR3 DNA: TGTGCCAGCAGTTCCATGCCCTATTCCGAGCAGTACTTC
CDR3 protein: CASSSMPYSEQYF

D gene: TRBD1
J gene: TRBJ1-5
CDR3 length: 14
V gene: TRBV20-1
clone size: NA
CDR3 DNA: TGCAGTGCTCACGATTTCAGGGGGAATCAGCCCCAGCATTTT
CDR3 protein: CSAHDFRGNQPQHF

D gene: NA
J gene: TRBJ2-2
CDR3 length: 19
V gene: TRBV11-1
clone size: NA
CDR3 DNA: TGTGCCAGCTCGAACAGCTTAGGCAAAAGGGGGTCGCACACCGGGGAGCTGTTTTTT
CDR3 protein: CASSNSLGKRGSHTGELFF

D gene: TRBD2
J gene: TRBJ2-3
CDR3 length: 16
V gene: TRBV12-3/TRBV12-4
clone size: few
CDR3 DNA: TGTGCCAGCAGCCAGTCCACTAGCGGGAGGGGAGATACGCAGTATTTT
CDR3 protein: CASSQSTSGRGDTQYF

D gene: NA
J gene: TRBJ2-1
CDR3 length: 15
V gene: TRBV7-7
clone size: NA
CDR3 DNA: TGTGCCAGCAGTCCCCGGTGGGCCCCCTACAATGAGCAGTTCTTC
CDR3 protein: CASSPRWAPYNEQFF

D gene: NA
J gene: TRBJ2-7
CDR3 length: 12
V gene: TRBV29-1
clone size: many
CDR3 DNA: TGCAGCGTTGAAGCCACGTCCTACGAGCAGTACTTC
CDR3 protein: CSVEATSYEQYF

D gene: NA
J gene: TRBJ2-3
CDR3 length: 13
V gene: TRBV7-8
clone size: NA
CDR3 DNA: TGTGCCAGCGACCCCACGGGGACAGATACGCAGTATTTT
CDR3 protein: CASDPTGTDTQYF

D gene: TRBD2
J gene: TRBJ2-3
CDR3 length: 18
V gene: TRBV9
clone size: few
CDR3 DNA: TGTGCCAGCAGCGAAGGATTGATCCTAGCGGGGGGCCGGGATACGCAGTATTTT
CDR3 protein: CASSEGLILAGGRDTQYF

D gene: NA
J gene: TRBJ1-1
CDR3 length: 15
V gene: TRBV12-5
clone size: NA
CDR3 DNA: TGTGCCCCCCGGCGTGGGAGGGCGATGAACACTGAAGCTTTCTTT
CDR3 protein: CAPRRGRAMNTEAFF

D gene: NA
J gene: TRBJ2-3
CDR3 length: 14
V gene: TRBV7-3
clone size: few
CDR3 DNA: TGTGCCAGCAGCTTAAGCAGTTCCCCAGATACGCAGTATTTT
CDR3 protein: CASSLSSSPDTQYF

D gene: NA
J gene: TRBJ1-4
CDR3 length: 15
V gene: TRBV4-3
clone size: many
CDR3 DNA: TGCGCCAGCAGCCGATTAGGGACATACTCTGAAAAACTGTTTTTT
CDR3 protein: CASSRLGTYSEKLFF

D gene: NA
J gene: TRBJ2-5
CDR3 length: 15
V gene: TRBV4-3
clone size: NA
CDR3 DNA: TGCGCCAGCAGCCAATCCAGGGCTGTACAAGAGACCCAGTACTTC
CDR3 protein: CASSQSRAVQETQYF

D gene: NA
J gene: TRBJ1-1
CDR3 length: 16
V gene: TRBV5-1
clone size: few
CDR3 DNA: TGCGCCAGCAGCTTGGAGGGTCCAGGGAGGGACACTGAAGCTTTCTTT
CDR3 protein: CASSLEGPGRDTEAFF

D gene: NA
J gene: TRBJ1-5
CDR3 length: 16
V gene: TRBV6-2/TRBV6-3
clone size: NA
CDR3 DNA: TGTGCCAGCAGTTACTCGAATTCCTACAGATCTCAGCCCCAGCATTTT
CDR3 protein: CASSYSNSYRSQPQHF

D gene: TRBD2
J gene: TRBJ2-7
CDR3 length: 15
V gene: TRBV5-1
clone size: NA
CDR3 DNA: TGCGCCAGCAGCTTTTTCACAGACGGGGGGGGAGAGCAGTACTTC
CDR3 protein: CASSFFTDGGGEQYF

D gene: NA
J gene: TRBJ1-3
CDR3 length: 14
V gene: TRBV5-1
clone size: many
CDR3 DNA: TGCGCCAGCAGCTTGGAGGGATCTGGAAACACCATATATTTT
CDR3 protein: CASSLEGSGNTIYF

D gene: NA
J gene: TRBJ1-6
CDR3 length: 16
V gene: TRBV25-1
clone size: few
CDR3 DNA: TGTGCCAGCAGTGAAATTAGACTGCGTGGATATGGGCCCCTCCACTTT
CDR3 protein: CASSEIRLRGYGPLHF

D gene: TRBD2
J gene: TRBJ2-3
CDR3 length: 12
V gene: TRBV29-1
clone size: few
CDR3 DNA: TGCAGCGTCGGGACTAGTCCAGATACGCAGTATTTT
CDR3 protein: CSVGTSPDTQYF

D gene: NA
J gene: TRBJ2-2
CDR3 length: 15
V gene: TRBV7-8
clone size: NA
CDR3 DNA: TGTGCCAGCAGGGGCAGGGGCTTGAACACCGGGGAGCTGTTTTTT
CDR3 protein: CASRGRGLNTGELFF

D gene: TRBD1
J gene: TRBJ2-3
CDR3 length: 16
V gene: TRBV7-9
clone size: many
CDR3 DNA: TGTGCCAGCACCAAGCCCGGGACAGGGAGTACAGATACGCAGTATTTT
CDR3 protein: CASTKPGTGSTDTQYF

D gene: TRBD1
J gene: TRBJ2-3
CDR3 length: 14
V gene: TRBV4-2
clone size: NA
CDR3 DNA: TGTGCCAGCAGCCAAAAAGACAGGGGTAATACGCAGTATTTT
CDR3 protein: CASSQKDRGNTQYF

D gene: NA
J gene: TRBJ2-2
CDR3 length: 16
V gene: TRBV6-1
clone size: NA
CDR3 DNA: TGTGCCAGCAAAAACCTCAGGGCCGCGAACACCGGGGAGCTGTTTTTT
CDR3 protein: CASKNLRAANTGELFF

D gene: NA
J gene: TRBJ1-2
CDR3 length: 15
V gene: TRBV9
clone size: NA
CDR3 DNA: TGTGCCAGCAGCGTAGCCGCTTTAGCTAACTATGGCTACACCTTC
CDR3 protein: CASSVAALANYGYTF

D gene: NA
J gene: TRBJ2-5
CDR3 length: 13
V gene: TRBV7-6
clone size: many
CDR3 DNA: TGTGCCAGCACCCGGACAGAACAAGAGACCCAGTACTTC
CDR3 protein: CASTRTEQETQYF

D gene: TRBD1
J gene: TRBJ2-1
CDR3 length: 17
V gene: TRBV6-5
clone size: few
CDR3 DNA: TGTGCCAGCAGCTATAACCCGCGACAGGGAAAGGACAATGAGCAGTTCTTC
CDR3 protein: CASSYNPRQGKDNEQFF